This T cell receptor beta chain was observed in a study of CD8 T cells in Susac syndrome. With random hexamers, roughly 0.45 to 1 ug RNA was reverse transcribed. With immunoSEQ multiplex PCR, TCR beta CDR3 was amplified across 54 Vbeta and 13 Jbeta. MiXCR, run by TCRdb on the immunoSEQ multiplex PCR reads, gives a single entry per CDR3 protein. The sample contains 350,000 to 550,000 distinct CDR3 sequences, approximately 85% of which appear only once. CDR1 and CDR2 from the germline V gene are MNHEY and SMNVEV (reference sequence). CDR3 length: 14 amino acids. Trimming left V 5 bases short and J 1 base short, with 11 bases between. CD8+ and CD4+ T cells from blood underwent TCR beta sequencing. The authors negatively isolated CD8+ and CD4+ T cells and FACS-enriched TEMRA cells.

The sample taken for sequencing was CD8+ T cells from PBMCs. This TCR derives from a human donor with multiple sclerosis. V gene TRBV27 combines with J gene TRBJ1-1, with TRBD1 as a possible D gene (5 bases). Here the CDR3 reads CASSRGEGNTEAFF. The DNA for the CDR3 is TGTGCCAGCAGTAGAGGGGAAGGGAACACTGAAGCTTTCTTT.